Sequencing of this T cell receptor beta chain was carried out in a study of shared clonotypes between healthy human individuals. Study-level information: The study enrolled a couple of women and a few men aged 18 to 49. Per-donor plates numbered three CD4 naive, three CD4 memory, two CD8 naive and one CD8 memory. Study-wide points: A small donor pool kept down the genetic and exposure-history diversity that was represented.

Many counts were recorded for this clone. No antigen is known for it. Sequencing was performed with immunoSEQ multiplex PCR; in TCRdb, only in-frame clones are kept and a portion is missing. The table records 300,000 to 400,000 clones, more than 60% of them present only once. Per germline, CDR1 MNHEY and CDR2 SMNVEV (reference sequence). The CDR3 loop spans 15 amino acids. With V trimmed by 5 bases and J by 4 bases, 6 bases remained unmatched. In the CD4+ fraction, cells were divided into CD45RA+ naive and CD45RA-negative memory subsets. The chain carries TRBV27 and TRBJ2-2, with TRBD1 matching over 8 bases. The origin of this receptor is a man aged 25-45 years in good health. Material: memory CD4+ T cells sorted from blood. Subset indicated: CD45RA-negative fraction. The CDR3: CASSPQGAPTGELFF. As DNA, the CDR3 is TGTGCCAGCAGTCCCCAGGGGGCCCCCACCGGGGAGCTGTTTTTT.